This T cell receptor beta chain was sequenced during a study of immune characterization of retroperitoneal liposarcoma. Each CDR3 protein gets one entry after TCRdb re-called the PCR reads with MiXCR. In the table there are approximately 4,700 distinct CDR3 sequences, 30% to 40% of which are singletons. The CDR3 sequence is 14 residues long. This clonotype occurred many times. The origin of this receptor is a male donor with retroperitoneal liposarcoma. Sequencing was carried out using tumor tissue. The chain has TRBV12-3 or TRBV12-4 and TRBJ2-1; TRBD1 aligns across 9 bases. The J call is uncertain, as TRBJ2-7 better fits the DNA end. CDR3 in amino acids: CASSPGQGSNEQYF. CDR3 DNA: TGTGCCAGCTCCCCGGGACAGGGTAGCAACGAGCAGTACTTC.